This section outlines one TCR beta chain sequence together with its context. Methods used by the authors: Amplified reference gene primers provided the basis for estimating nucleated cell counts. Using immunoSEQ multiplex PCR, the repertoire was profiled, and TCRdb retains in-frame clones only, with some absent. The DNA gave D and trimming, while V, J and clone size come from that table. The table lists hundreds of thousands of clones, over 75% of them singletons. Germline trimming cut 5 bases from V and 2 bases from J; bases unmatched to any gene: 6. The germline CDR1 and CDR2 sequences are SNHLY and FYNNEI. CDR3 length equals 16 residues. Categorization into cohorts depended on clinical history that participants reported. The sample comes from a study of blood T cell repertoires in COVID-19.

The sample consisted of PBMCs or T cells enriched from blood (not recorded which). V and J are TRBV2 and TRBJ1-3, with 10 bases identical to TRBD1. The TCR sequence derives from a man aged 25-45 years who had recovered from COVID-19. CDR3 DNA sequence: TGTGCCAGCAGTCGAAGCGGGACAGGGGCTGGAAACACCATATATTTT. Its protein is CASSRSGTGAGNTIYF.